The 11 T cell receptor beta chains given below trace back to one sample, sequenced in a study of T cells in Graves' hyperthyroidism and ophthalmopathy. The investigators amplified TCR beta CDR3 regions from RNA transcripts. Researchers ran a first-round RT-PCR on the TCR CDR3 using the HTBI primer set. TCRdb ran MiXCR on the multiplex PCR reads and lists one entry per CDR3 protein. The sample yields 500,000 to 550,000 distinct CDR3 sequences, 15% to 20% seen once. Sequencing was performed on blood. These receptors were collected from a middle-aged man with Graves' ophthalmopathy.

The chain recombines TRBV18 with TRBJ1-3; no firm D call. Trimming pared 1 base from V and 2 bases from J, leaving 9 bases between. CDR1 is KGHSH and CDR2 is LQKENI in the germline V gene. The CDR3 is made up of 15 amino acids. This CDR3 is CASSPQVPPGNTIYF. The DNA for the CDR3 is TGTGCCAGCTCACCACAAGTGCCGCCTGGAAACACCATATATTTT.

V and J are TRBV6-1 and TRBJ2-1; TRBD1 might be the D (6 bases). Between the trimmed V and J ends, which lost 1 base and 4 bases, there was a span of 14 bases. This CDR3 is 16 amino acids long. Germline-derived CDR1 and CDR2 are MNHNS and SASEGT. The chain's CDR3 is CASSEVVTGPYNEQFF. Written as DNA, the CDR3 is TGTGCCAGCAGTGAAGTTGTAACAGGGCCTTACAATGAGCAGTTCTTC.

Only a few counts were recorded for this clonotype. The CDR3 spells CATSDCQRQGAYWGNQPQHF. The CDR3, as DNA: TGTGCCACCAGTGACTGTCAGAGACAGGGGGCTTATTGGGGCAATCAGCCCCAGCATTTT. This chain joins TRBV24-1 and TRBJ1-5; 10 nucleotides agree with TRBD1. The CDR3 extends over 20 amino acids. Germline V CDR1 and CDR2: KGHDR, SFDVKD. V was clipped by 4 bases and J by 2 bases; unmatched bases: 16.

This chain joins TRBV3-1 and TRBJ2-2; TRBD1 is a possible D gene (6 bases). This CDR3 has 18 residues. V was shortened by 1 base and J by 3 bases, with 18 bases between the two germline ends. The germline V gene encodes CDR1 LGHDT and CDR2 YNNKEL (reference sequence). The CDR3 region has the DNA TGTGCCAGCAGCCAAGGTCAGGGGAAAGTGCTCGACACCGGGGAGCTGTTTTTT. This sequence encodes CASSQGQGKVLDTGELFF.

The table lists this clonotype with many counts. The chain joins TRBV10-3 to TRBJ2-7; D might be TRBD2 (6 bases). Trimming took off 2 bases at V and 6 bases at J, with 14 bases between the two ends. Per germline, CDR1 ENHRY and CDR2 SYGVKD. The CDR3 has 14 amino acids. The CDR3 DNA reads as TGTGCCATCAGTGAGAGCAGGCGGGGTAGCGAGCAGTACTTC. Encoded protein: CAISESRRGSEQYF.

This clonotype was counted once. The rearrangement links TRBV5-1 to TRBJ2-5; 11 positions agree with TRBD1. CDR1 is SGHRS and CDR2 is YFSETQ in the germline V gene. CDR3 size: 16 residues. After removal of 5 bases from V and 3 bases from J, the junction contained 9 bases not matched to a gene. The CDR3 loop is CASSRGTGGIEETQYF. CDR3 DNA sequence: TGCGCCAGCAGTAGAGGGACAGGGGGTATCGAAGAGACCCAGTACTTC.

The chain is built from TRBV18 and TRBJ1-1; TRBD1 agrees at 8 bases. The CDR3 runs to 15 residues. V trimming: 4 bases; J trimming: 1 base; junction bases outside the gene matches: 5. The germline CDR1 and CDR2 sequences are KGHSH and LQKENI. The CDR3 region has the DNA TGTGCCAGCTCACGAGGACAGGGAAAGAACACTGAAGCTTTCTTT. Amino acid sequence: CASSRGQGKNTEAFF.

The chain has TRBV5-1 and TRBJ2-3; 13 bases are shared with TRBD2. V shed 4 bases and J 2 bases; nucleotides not matched to a gene: 10. Germline lookup yields CDR1 SGHRS and CDR2 YFSETQ. The CDR3 sequence is 18 residues long. The CDR3 region is CASSTPPGLAGFTDTQYF. DNA for the CDR3: TGCGCCAGCAGCACCCCTCCGGGACTAGCGGGATTCACAGATACGCAGTATTTT.

A few counts support this clonotype. The CDR3 region has the DNA TGTGCCAGCACCTTGGGGGGCGCGAAGAATCAGCCCCAGCATTTT. Translated: CASTLGGAKNQPQHF. V is TRBV7-2 and J is TRBJ1-5; D is perhaps TRBD1 (6 bases). V lost 7 bases and J lost 4, with 17 bases in between. The germline V gene encodes CDR1 SGHTA and CDR2 FQGNSA. The CDR3 contains 15 residues.

In its sample, this clonotype was seen many times. The genes are TRBV6-1 and TRBJ2-1; no reliable D call. The CDR3 spans 13 residues. Trimming left V 6 bases short and J 5 bases short, with 11 bases between. Germline CDR1 MNHNS, CDR2 SASEGT. CDR3: CASRSLTNNEQFF. CDR3 bases: TGTGCCAGCAGATCCCTCACGAACAATGAGCAGTTCTTC.

Turning to this clonotype: A read error is possible here, since a much larger clone lies one base away. This chain joins TRBV7-3 and TRBJ2-1; possibly TRBD2 for D (6 bases). Germline-derived CDR1 and CDR2 are SGHTA and FQGTGA. The CDR3 covers 15 residues. In nucleotides, the CDR3 is TGTGCCGGCAGCCAACAGGTCAGCGGGCGCAATGAGCAGTTCTTC. The encoded protein is CAGSQQVSGRNEQFF.